The present T cell receptor (beta chain) was sequenced within a study of early T cells in non-severe SARS-CoV-2 infection. Study information: Sequencing was performed on bulk RNA from unsorted whole blood, leaving chains unpaired.

Unique molecular identifiers were affixed to single, distinct cDNA molecules. TCRdb ran MiXCR on the 5' RACE reads and lists one entry per CDR3 protein. The repertoire consists of some 87,000 distinct CDR3 sequences, with roughly 13% occurring once and the leading ten covering about 1.5%. Germline lookup yields CDR1 SQVTM and CDR2 ANQGSEA. The CDR3 consists of 16 residues. With 6 bases clipped from V and 2 bases from J, the junction kept 12 bases outside the gene matches. V gene TRBV29-1 combines with J gene TRBJ2-3; 9 bases fit TRBD1. This receptor was taken from an adult who was a healthcare worker with PCR-confirmed SARS-CoV-2 infection or an uninfected control (not recorded which). The sequencing input was whole blood. The CDR3 loop reads CSVTATGTGFTDTQYF. In DNA form, the CDR3 reads TGCAGCGTGACTGCCACCGGGACAGGGTTCACAGATACGCAGTATTTT.